This entry lists 10 T cell receptor beta chains sequenced from one sample in a study of T cell responses to AZD1222 COVID-19 vaccine (dated by TCRdb to the early 2020s). The sample's time point, from its label and the paper: baseline before first vaccination. The library relied on the immunoSEQ multiplex PCR assay. TCRdb took over this immuneACCESS table, retaining in-frame rearrangements with V and J assigned. Such tables are incomplete; in checked studies, under half of the missing clones stem from an unresolved V gene, and the remainder is unexplained. This sample gives 90,000 to 100,000 clones in total; approximately 90% of them show up just once. The ten biggest clones cover 2.8% of the sample. Specimen: peripheral blood, collected on day 0 of AZD1222 vaccination. The receptors originated from an adult in good health.

The J gene is TRBJ2-2, the V gene TRBV6-5; the match to TRBD2 covers 13 bases. Losses at the gene ends were 4 bases for V and 5 bases for J; bases not matched to a gene: 4. The CDR3 covers 16 residues. Germline-derived CDR1 and CDR2 are MNHEY and SVGAGI. The CDR3 loop is CASSSGLAGRTGELFF. The CDR3 bases are TGTGCCAGCAGTTCGGGACTAGCGGGAAGGACCGGGGAGCTGTTTTTT.

This rearrangement joins TRBV7-9 to TRBJ2-2; 7 bases map to TRBD1. Trimming took 4 bases from V and 3 from J; bases not matched to a gene: 5. This CDR3 is built from 15 residues. Germline V gene data show CDR1 as SEHNR and CDR2 as FQNEAQ (reference sequence). CDR3 nucleotides: TGTGCCAGCAGCTCCTGGGACAGTGACACCGGGGAGCTGTTTTTT. This encodes CASSSWDSDTGELFF.

The chain combines TRBV28 with TRBJ2-5, with 8 bases that match TRBD2. There are 15 residues in the CDR3. Unmatched junction bases numbered 7, after V lost 2 bases and J lost 5 bases. Germline V gives CDR1 MDHEN, CDR2 SYDVKM. The CDR3 loop is CASSLRAGGAETQYF. For the CDR3, the DNA is TGTGCCAGCAGTTTAAGGGCGGGAGGAGCGGAGACCCAGTACTTC.

This chain links TRBV29-1 with TRBJ1-2, with D possibly being TRBD1 (5 bases). This CDR3 is built from 11 residues. Trimming cost V 5 bases and J 8 bases, with 12 bases left between them. Germline-derived CDR1 and CDR2 are SQVTM and ANQGSEA. The DNA for the CDR3 is TGCAGCGTTATAGGGCAGGGAGGCTACACCTTC. It is translated as CSVIGQGGYTF.

This chain connects TRBV29-1 to TRBJ2-5, with 8 bases lining up with TRBD2. Germline assignment: CDR1 SQVTM and CDR2 ANQGSEA. The CDR3 length is 12 residues. V was pared by 5 bases and J by 4 bases, with 3 bases of the junction left unmatched. The CDR3 region has the DNA TGCAGCGTTACAGCGGGAGCAGAGACCCAGTACTTC. As protein: CSVTAGAETQYF.

The rearrangement uses TRBV30 and TRBJ1-2; TRBD1 aligns across 9 bases. J lost 2 bases, V lost 4 bases, and 8 bases had no gene match. CDR3 size: 15 residues. The V gene's germline CDR1 is GTSNPN and CDR2 SVGIG (reference sequence). The CDR3 loop is CAWKGAGTGNYGYTF. The CDR3 DNA reads as TGTGCCTGGAAAGGGGCCGGGACAGGGAACTATGGCTACACCTTC.

This clone was recorded once. The V gene is TRBV7-3, the J gene TRBJ2-1; TRBD2 agrees at 9 bases. Germline assignment: CDR1 SGHTA and CDR2 FQGTGA. The V and J ends lost 0 bases and 5 bases, in that order; junction bases with no gene match: 5. This CDR3 is built from 16 residues. CDR3 bases: TGTGCCAGCAGCTTAACGGGGACTAGCAGCCACAATGAGCAGTTCTTC. It yields the protein CASSLTGTSSHNEQFF. The full variable domain, with the rest looked up from reference TRBV7-3 and TRBJ2-1, is GAGVSQTPSNKVTEKGKYVELRCDPISGHTALYWYRQSLGQGPEFLIYFQGTGAADDSGLPNDRFFAVRPEGSVSTLKIQRTERGDSAVYLCASSLTGTSSHNEQFFGPGTRLTVL.

The CDR3 spells CASRYTGAGNTIYF. The CDR3 DNA follows: TGTGCCAGCAGGTACACAGGGGCTGGAAACACCATATATTTT. The chain couples TRBV28 to TRBJ1-3, with 7 bases identical to TRBD1. Germline assignment: CDR1 MDHEN and CDR2 SYDVKM. With V trimmed by 6 bases and J by 2 bases, 4 bases remained unmatched. CDR3 length equals 14 residues.

V usage is TRBV10-1 and J usage is TRBJ1-5; D call uncertain. The CDR3 totals 15 residues. The germline gives CDR1 WNHNN, CDR2 SYGVQD (reference sequence). Trimming took 0 bases from V and 1 from J, leaving 7 bases between them. The CDR3, as DNA: TGCGCCAGCAGTGAGTCTCTCAGAAGCAATCAGCCCCAGCATTTT. This encodes CASSESLRSNQPQHF.

V and J are TRBV28 and TRBJ2-7; 7 nucleotides align to TRBD1. Germline CDR1 and CDR2: MDHEN and SYDVKM. The CDR3 has 15 amino acids. V was clipped by 4 bases and J by 3 bases; unmatched bases: 9. CDR3 residues: CASSYDRVKGYEQYF. CDR3 nucleotides: TGTGCCAGCAGTTACGACAGGGTAAAAGGCTACGAGCAGTACTTC.